The entry below describes one T cell receptor beta chain. The antigen it recognizes is unknown. There are no base qualities to consult, and no much larger clone falls within one base. The data are from a study of CD8 T cells in Susac syndrome (dated by TCRdb to between 2018 and 2021). About the investigation overall: Whether CD8+ T cell activation and differentiation in Susac syndrome was antigen driven was tested using repertoire sequencing. The clonality of the CD8+ T cell repertoire was compared across approximately 11 healthy donors, 14 Susac syndrome patients and about 15 multiple sclerosis patients. The investigation overall reported the following: The TCR sequencing and HLA analysis was acknowledged to have included a relatively small number of individuals.

RNA was extracted using the RNeasy kit, and about 0.45 to 1 microgram was reverse transcribed with random hexamers. The immunoSEQ multiplex PCR assay, which covers 54 Vbeta and 13 Jbeta segments, was used to amplify TCR beta CDR3 regions. PCR amplification bias was corrected by using a synthetic template baseline for primer optimization and computational correction. Turning to the authors' computational methods: Reads were annotated to V, D and J genes per IMGT and analyzed with immunoSEQ Analyzer, keeping only productive sequences. To calculate clonality, Shannon entropy was normalized by log2 of the number of productive unique sequences and then subtracted from one. Public and private clones were assessed among the 100 most prevalent clones of each patient and control. A clone was defined as Susac-specific if it was absent from the healthy and MS cohorts, from more than 850 published viral clones and from other ImmuneACCESS disease sequences. TCRdb took the public reads, trimmed them with fastp at Q25, ran MiXCR for clone calling and kept in-frame beta chains. CDR3 protein sequences are deduplicated, and each keeps its most common genes and DNA. TCRdb's processing, not the authors' own work, is the source of the V and J calls. A total of a few hundred thousand distinct CDR3 sequences appear in this sample, roughly 85% of them only once. 0.21% of the sample belongs to the ten largest clones.

High-throughput TCR beta sequencing profiled peripheral blood CD8+ and CD4+ T cells from healthy donors, Susac syndrome patients and multiple sclerosis patients. Treatment-naive patients with stable or active relapsing-remitting disease fulfilling revised McDonald criteria were used as multiple sclerosis controls. CD8+ TEMRA cells were enriched by FACS, while bulk CD8+ and CD4+ T cells were purified by magnetic negative isolation. Blood was drawn into EDTA tubes, processed within 24 hours, and PBMCs were isolated by density gradient centrifugation. PBMCs intended for TCR sequencing were frozen in liquid nitrogen and were later thawed in a 37 degrees C water bath. The sorted or isolated CD4+, CD8+ and CD8+ TEMRA cells had a purity of 90% or higher. Reading the germline V gene gives CDR1 ENHRY and CDR2 SYGVKD. V lost 4 bases and J lost 3 bases; the stretch between them is 10 bases long. Reading from cysteine to phenylalanine, the CDR3 counts 14 amino acids. The only DNA kept is the CDR3, 42 bases in frame from the first base.

The receptor was derived from a human donor with multiple sclerosis. Sequenced: CD8+ T cells from PBMCs. Here the chain combines TRBV10-3 and TRBJ1-5; TRBD1 could be the D gene, as 6 bases match. The CDR3 is CAISGAGDNQPQHF. The DNA is TGTGCCATCAGTGGGGCAGGGGACAATCAGCCCCAGCATTTT.